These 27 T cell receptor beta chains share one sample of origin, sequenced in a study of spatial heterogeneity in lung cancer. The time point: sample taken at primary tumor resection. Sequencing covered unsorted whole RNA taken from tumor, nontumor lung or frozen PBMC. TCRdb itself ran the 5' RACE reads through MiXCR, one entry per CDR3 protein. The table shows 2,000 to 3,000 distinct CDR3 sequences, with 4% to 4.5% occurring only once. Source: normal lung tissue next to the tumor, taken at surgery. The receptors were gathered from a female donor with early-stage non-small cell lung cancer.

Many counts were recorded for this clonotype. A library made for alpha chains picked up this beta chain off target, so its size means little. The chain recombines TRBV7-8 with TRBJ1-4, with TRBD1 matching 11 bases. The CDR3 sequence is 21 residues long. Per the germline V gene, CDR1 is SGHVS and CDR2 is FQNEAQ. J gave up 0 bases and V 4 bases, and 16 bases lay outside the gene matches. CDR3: CASSSPLGVRGQGATNEKLFF. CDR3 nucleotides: TGTGCCAGCAGCTCCCCTCTGGGGGTTCGGGGACAGGGGGCAACTAATGAAAAACTGTTTTTT. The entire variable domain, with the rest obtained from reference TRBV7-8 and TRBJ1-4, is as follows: GAGVSQSPRYKVAKRGQDVALRCDPISGHVSLFWYQQALGQGPEFLTYFQNEAQLDKSGLPSDRFFAERPEGSVSTLKIQRTQQEDSAVYLCASSSPLGVRGQGATNEKLFFGSGTQLSVL.

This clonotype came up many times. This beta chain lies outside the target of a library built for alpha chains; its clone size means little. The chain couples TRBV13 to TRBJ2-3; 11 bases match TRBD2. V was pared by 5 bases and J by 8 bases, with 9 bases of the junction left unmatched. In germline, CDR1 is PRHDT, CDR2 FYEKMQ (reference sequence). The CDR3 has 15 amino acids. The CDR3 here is CASSISSGGSVTQYF. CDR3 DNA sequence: TGTGCCAGCAGCATATCTAGCGGGGGGTCAGTTACGCAGTATTTT.

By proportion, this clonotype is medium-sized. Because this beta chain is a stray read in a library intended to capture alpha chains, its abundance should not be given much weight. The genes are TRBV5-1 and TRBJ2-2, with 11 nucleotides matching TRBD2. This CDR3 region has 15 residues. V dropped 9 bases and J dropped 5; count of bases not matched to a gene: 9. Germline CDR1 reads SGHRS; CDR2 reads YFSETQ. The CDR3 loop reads CANIGLAGQTGELFF. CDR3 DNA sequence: TGCGCCAACATCGGACTAGCGGGTCAGACCGGGGAGCTGTTTTTT.

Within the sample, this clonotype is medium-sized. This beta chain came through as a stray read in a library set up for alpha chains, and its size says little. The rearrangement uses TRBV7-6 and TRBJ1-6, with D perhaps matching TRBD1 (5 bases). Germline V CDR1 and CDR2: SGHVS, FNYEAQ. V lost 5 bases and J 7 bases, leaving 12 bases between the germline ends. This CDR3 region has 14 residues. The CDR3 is CASSRTQGNSPLHF. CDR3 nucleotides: TGTGCCAGCAGCCGAACCCAGGGAAATTCACCCCTCCACTTT. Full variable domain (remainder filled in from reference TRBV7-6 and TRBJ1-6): GAGVSQSPRYKVTKRGQDVALRCDPISGHVSLYWYRQALGQGPEFLTYFNYEAQQDKSGLPNDRFSAERPEGSISTLTIQRTEQRDSAMYRCASSRTQGNSPLHFGNGTRLTVT.

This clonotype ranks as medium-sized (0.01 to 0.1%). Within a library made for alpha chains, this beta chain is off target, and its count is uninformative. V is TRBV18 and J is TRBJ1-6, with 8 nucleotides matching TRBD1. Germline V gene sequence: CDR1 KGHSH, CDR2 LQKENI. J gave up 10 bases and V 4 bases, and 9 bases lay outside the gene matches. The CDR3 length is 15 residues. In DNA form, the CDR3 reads TGTGCCAGCTCACACACTGACAGGGGCAACTCACCCCTCCACTTT. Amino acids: CASSHTDRGNSPLHF.

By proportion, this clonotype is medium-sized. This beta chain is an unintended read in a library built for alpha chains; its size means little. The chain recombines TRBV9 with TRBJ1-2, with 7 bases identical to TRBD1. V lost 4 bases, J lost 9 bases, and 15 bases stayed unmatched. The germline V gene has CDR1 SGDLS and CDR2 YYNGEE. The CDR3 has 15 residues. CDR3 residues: CASSINRGMEGRYTF. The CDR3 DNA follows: TGTGCCAGCAGCATCAACAGGGGCATGGAGGGTCGCTACACCTTC.

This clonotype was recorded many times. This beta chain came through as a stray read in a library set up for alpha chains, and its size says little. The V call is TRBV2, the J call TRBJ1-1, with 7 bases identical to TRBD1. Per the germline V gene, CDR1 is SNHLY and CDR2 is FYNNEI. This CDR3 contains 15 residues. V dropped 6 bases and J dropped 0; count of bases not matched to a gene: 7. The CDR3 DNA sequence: TGTGCCAGCAGCGCTGGGACAGCTATGAACACTGAAGCTTTCTTT. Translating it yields CASSAGTAMNTEAFF. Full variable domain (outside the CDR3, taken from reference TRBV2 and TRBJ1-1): EPEVTQTPSHQVTQMGQEVILRCVPISNHLYFYWYRQILGQKVEFLVSFYNNEISEKSEIFDDQFSVERPDGSNFTLKIRSTKLEDSAMYFCASSAGTAMNTEAFFGQGTRLTVV.

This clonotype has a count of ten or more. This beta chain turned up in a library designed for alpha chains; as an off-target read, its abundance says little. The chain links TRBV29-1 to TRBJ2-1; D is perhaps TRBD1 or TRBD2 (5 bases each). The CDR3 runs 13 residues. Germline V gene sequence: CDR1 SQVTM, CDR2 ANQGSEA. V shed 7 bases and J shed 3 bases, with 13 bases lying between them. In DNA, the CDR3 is TGCAGCGGTGGGGGAGACAGCTACAATGAGCAGTTCTTC. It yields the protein CSGGGDSYNEQFF.

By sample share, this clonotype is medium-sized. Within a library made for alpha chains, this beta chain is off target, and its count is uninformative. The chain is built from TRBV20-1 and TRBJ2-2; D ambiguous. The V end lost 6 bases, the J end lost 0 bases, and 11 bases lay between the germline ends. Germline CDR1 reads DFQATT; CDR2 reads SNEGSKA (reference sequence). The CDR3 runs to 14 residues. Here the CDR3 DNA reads TGCAGTGCAACCACCCCGACGAACACCGGGGAGCTGTTTTTT. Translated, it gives CSATTPTNTGELFF.

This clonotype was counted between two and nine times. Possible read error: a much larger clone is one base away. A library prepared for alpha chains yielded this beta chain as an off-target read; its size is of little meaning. In DNA, the CDR3 is TGTGCCAGCAGATTAGCGGGAGGGCCCCAAAACATTCAGTACTTC. Amino acid sequence: CASRLAGGPQNIQYF. V usage is TRBV12-3 or TRBV12-4 and J usage is TRBJ2-4; 11 bases match TRBD2. The CDR3 is made up of 15 amino acids.

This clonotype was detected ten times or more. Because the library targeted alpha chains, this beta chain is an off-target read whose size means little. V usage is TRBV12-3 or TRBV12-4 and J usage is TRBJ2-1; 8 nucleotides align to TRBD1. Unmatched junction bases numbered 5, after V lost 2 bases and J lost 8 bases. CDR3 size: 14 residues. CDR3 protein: CASSLMGQAHEQFF. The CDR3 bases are TGTGCCAGCAGTTTAATGGGACAGGCCCATGAGCAGTTCTTC.

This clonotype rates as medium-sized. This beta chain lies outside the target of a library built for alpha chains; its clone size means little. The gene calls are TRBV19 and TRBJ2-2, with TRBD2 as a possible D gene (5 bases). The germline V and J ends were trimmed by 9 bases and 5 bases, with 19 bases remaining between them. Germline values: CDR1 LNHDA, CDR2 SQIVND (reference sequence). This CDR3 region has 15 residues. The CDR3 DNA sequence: TGTGCCAGCTGCGACTCGGGGTTACGAACCGGGGAGCTGTTTTTT. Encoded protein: CASCDSGLRTGELFF.

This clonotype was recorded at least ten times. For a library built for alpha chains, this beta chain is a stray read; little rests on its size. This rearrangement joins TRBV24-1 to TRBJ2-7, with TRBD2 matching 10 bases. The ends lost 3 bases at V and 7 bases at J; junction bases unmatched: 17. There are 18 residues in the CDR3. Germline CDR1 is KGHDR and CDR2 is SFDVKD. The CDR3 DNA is TGTGCCACCAGTGATAGGCCCGGGCTAGCGGGAGTGACGGGAGAGCAGTACTTC. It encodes CATSDRPGLAGVTGEQYF.

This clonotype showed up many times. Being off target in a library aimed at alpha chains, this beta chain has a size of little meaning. CDR3 bases: TGTGCCAGCAAACGCGAGGCCGCGAGCTCCTACAATGAGCAGTTCTTC. Translated: CASKREAASSYNEQFF. The V call is TRBV12-3 or TRBV12-4, the J call TRBJ2-1; no firm D call. This CDR3 region has 16 residues. V lost 7 bases to trimming and J lost 0 bases, with 16 bases between them.

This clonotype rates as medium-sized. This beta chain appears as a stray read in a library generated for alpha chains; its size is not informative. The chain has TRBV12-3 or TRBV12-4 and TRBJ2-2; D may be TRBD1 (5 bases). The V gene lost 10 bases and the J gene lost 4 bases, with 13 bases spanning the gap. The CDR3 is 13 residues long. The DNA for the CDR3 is TGTGCCACCCAGGGCACATCCACCGGGGAGCTGTTTTTT. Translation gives CATQGTSTGELFF.

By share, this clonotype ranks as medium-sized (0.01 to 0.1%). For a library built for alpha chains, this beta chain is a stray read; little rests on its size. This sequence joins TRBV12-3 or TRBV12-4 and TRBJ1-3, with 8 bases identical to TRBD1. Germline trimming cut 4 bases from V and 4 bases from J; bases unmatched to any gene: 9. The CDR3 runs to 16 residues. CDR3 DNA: TGTGCCAGCAGTTCTCTAGGACAGGGCGAAGGAAACACCATATATTTT. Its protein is CASSSLGQGEGNTIYF.

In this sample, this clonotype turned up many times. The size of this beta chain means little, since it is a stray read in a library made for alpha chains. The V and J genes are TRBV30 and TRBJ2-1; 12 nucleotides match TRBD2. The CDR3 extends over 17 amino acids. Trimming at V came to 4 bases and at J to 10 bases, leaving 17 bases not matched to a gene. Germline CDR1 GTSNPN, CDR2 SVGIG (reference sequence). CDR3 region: CAWTPLASGGVVDEQFF. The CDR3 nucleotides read TGTGCCTGGACACCCTTGGCTAGCGGGGGGGTTGTAGACGAGCAGTTCTTC.

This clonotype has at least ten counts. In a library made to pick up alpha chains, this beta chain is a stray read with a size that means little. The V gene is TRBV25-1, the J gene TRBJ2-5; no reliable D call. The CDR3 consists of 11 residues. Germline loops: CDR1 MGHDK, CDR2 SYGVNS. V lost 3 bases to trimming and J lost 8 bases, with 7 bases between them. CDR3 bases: TGTGCCAGCAGTGAGATCTTTACCCAGTACTTC. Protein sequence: CASSEIFTQYF.

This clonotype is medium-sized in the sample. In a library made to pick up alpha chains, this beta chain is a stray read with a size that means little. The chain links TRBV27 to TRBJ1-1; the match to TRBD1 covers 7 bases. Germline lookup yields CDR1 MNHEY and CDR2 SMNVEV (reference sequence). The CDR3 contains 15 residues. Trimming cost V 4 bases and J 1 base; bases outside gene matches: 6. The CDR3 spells CASSSTTGWNTEAFF. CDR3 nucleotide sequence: TGTGCCAGCAGTTCTACGACAGGGTGGAACACTGAAGCTTTCTTT.

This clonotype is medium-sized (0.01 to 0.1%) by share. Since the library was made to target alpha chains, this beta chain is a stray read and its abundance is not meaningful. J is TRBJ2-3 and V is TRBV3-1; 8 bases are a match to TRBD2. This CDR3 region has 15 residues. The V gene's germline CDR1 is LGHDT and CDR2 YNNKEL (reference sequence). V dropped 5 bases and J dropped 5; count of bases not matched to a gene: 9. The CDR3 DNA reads TGTGCCAGCAGCAAACCGGGACTAGAGGGAGATACGCAGTATTTT. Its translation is CASSKPGLEGDTQYF.

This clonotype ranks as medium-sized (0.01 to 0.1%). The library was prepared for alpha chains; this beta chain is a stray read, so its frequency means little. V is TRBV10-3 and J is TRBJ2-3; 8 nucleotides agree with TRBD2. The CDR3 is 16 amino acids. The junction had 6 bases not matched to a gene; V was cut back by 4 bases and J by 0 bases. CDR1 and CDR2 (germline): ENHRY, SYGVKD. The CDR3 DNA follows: TGTGCCATCAGTGTGGGCGGGAGGACTAGCACAGATACGCAGTATTTT. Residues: CAISVGGRTSTDTQYF.

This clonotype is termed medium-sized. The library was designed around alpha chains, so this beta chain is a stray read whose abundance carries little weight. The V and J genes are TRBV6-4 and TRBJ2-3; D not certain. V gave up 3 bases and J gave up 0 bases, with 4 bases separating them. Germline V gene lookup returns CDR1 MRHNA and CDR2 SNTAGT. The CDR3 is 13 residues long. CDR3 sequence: CASSERSTDTQYF. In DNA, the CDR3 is TGTGCCAGCAGTGAAAGGAGCACAGATACGCAGTATTTT.

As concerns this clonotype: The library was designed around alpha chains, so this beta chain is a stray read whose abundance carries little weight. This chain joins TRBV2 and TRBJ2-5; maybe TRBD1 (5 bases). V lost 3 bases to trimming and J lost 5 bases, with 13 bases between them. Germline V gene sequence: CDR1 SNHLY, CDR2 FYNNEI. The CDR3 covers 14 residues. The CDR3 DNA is TGTGCCAGCAGTGACAGGGCGCCATGGGAGACCCAGTACTTC. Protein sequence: CASSDRAPWETQYF.

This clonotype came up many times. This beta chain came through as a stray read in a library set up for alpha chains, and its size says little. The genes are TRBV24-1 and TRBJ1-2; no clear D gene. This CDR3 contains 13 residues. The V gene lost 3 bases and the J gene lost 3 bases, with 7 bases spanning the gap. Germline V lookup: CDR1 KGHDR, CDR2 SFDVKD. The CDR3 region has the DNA TGTGCCACCAGTGATAGGGATTACTATGGCTACACCTTC. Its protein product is CATSDRDYYGYTF.

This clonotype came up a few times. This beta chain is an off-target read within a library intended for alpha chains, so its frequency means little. As DNA, the CDR3 is TGTGCCAGCAGTTTAACTAGCGGGAGAGAGACCCAGTACTTC. It yields the protein CASSLTSGRETQYF. V is TRBV12-3 or TRBV12-4 and J is TRBJ2-5; 11 positions agree with TRBD2. V shed 2 bases, J shed 4 bases, and the junction held 0 bases outside the gene matches. This CDR3 has 14 residues.

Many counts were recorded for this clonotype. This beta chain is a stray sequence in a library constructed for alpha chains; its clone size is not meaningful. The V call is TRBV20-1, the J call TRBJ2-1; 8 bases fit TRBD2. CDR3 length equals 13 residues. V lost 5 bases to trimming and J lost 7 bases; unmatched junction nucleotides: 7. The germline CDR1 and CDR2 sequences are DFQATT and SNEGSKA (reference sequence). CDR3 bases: TGCAGTGCTGCGATGACTAGCGTTAATGAGCAGTTCTTC. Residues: CSAAMTSVNEQFF.

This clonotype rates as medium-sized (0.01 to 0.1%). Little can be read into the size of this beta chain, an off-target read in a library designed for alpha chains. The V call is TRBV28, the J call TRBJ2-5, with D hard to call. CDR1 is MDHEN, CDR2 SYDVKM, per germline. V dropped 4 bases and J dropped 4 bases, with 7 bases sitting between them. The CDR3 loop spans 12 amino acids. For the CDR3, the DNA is TGTGCCAGCAGTTCACCAGTAGAGACCCAGTACTTC. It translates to CASSSPVETQYF.